This is a list of T cell receptor beta chains from one sample in a study of T cell changes during pregnancy in multiple sclerosis. Clones were read by immunoSEQ multiplex PCR, and TCRdb kept only the in-frame ones, dropping some. This table has about 100,000 clones, over 80% appearing once. The sample here was peripheral blood, taken after pregnancy. These receptors were collected from a female donor with multiple sclerosis, enrolled in a pregnancy study. Each CDR3 is given with its conserved first and last residue. The order of the fields is J gene, V gene, clone size, D gene, CDR3 protein, CDR3 DNA. D genes are given only for firm matches. Clone size is stated in some rows and not others, as once, few, many or a class when expanded.

TRBJ1-1 | TRBV7-3 | . | TRBD1 | CASSLDRSNTEAFF | TGTGCCAGCAGCTTGGACAGGTCTAACACTGAAGCTTTCTTT
TRBJ2-3 | TRBV27 | once | TRBD1 | CASSLEGGSTDTQYF | TGTGCCAGCAGTTTAGAAGGGGGCTCGACAGATACGCAGTATTTT
TRBJ2-2 | TRBV7-9 | few | . | CASSPRGSVNTGELFF | TGTGCCAGCAGCCCCCGAGGCAGCGTTAACACCGGGGAGCTGTTTTTT
TRBJ2-2 | TRBV18 | . | TRBD1 | CASSTRGQGVNTGELFF | TGTGCCAGCTCTACCCGAGGACAGGGGGTGAACACCGGGGAGCTGTTTTTT
TRBJ2-1 | TRBV4-2 | . | TRBD2 | CASSQDLAEEQFF | TGTGCCAGCAGCCAAGACCTAGCGGAGGAGCAGTTCTTC
TRBJ1-2 | TRBV4-1 | . | TRBD1 | CASSPGGADYGYTF | TGCGCCAGCAGCCCAGGGGGCGCCGACTATGGCTACACCTTC
TRBJ2-3 | TRBV6-4 | . | TRBD2 | CASSDGTSGGADTQYF | TGTGCCAGCAGTGACGGGACTAGCGGGGGGGCAGATACGCAGTATTTT
TRBJ2-7 | TRBV7-9 | . | TRBD2 | CASSPTSGGRYEQYF | TGTGCCAGCAGCCCCACTAGCGGGGGCCGCTACGAGCAGTACTTC
TRBJ1-2 | TRBV7-2 | . | TRBD1 | CASSLRTGYYGYTF | TGTGCCAGCAGCTTAAGGACAGGGTACTATGGCTACACCTTC
TRBJ2-7 | TRBV13 | . | TRBD2 | CASSLFKGRESDEQYF | TGTGCCAGCAGCTTATTCAAGGGGCGGGAGTCCGACGAGCAGTACTTC
TRBJ1-1 | TRBV7-9 | . | . | CASSLGFGEAFF | TGTGCCAGCAGCTTAGGGTTTGGCGAAGCTTTCTTT
TRBJ2-1 | TRBV6-4 | . | TRBD2 | CASSVSLAGVFNEQFF | TGTGCCAGCAGTGTTAGCCTAGCGGGAGTTTTTAATGAGCAGTTCTTC
TRBJ1-1 | TRBV28 | . | TRBD1 | CASSEDRGRHTEAFF | TGTGCCAGCAGTGAGGACAGGGGGCGGCACACTGAAGCTTTCTTT
TRBJ2-2 | TRBV7-6 | . | . | CASSQNRDPITGELFF | TGTGCCAGCAGCCAAAACAGGGACCCAATTACCGGGGAGCTGTTTTTT
TRBJ2-7 | TRBV19 | . | TRBD2 | CASSSSAGGFPEQYF | TGTGCCAGTAGTTCGTCAGCGGGAGGTTTTCCCGAGCAGTACTTC
TRBJ1-2 | TRBV5-1 | . | TRBD1 | CASSLEDRGYGYTF | TGCGCCAGCAGCTTGGAGGACAGGGGCTATGGCTACACCTTC
TRBJ1-2 | TRBV6-5 | . | TRBD1 | CASRKAPTGVGYTF | TGTGCCAGCAGAAAAGCCCCCACAGGGGTAGGCTACACCTTC
TRBJ1-2 | TRBV28 | once | TRBD1 | CASRSGTVSYGYTF | TGTGCCAGCAGATCCGGGACAGTGTCCTATGGCTACACCTTC
TRBJ2-7 | TRBV4-2 | . | . | CASSQYARRTRSYEQYF | TGTGCCAGCAGCCAATATGCCCGGAGGACCCGCTCCTACGAGCAGTACTTC
TRBJ2-3 | TRBV6-4 | few | TRBD1 | CASSDGQGTDTQYF | TGTGCCAGCAGTGACGGACAGGGCACAGATACGCAGTATTTT
TRBJ2-7 | TRBV5-1 | . | . | CASSFPGVGEQYF | TGCGCCAGCAGCTTCCCAGGGGTCGGCGAGCAGTACTTC
TRBJ1-1 | TRBV5-1 | . | . | CASKRTALMNTEAFF | TGCGCCAGCAAACGGACAGCCCTTATGAACACTGAAGCTTTCTTT
TRBJ2-7 | TRBV11-2 | . | . | CASSLSPQVQYF | TGTGCCAGCAGCTTATCCCCCCAGGTCCAGTACTTC
TRBJ1-1 | TRBV2 | . | . | CASSEEGGNTEAFF | TGTGCCAGCAGTGAGGAGGGTGGGAACACTGAAGCTTTCTTT
TRBJ2-7 | TRBV27 | . | . | CASSTSGYEQYF | TGTGCCAGTAGCACGAGCGGTTACGAGCAGTACTTC
TRBJ2-7 | TRBV2 | once | . | CATRLHNLYEQYF | TGTGCCACAAGACTACATAATTTATACGAGCAGTACTTC
TRBJ1-4 | TRBV30 | . | . | CAWKQDNNEKLFF | TGTGCCTGGAAACAGGACAATAATGAAAAACTGTTTTTT
TRBJ2-7 | TRBV6-6 | . | . | CASSNPEGSLEQYF | TGTGCCAGCAGTAACCCGGAGGGCTCCCTCGAGCAGTACTTC
TRBJ2-7 | TRBV2 | . | TRBD1 | CASQDQPTGNYEQYF | TGTGCCAGCCAAGACCAACCGACAGGGAACTACGAGCAGTACTTC
TRBJ2-5 | TRBV4-1 | . | . | CASSQDPGSSGETQYF | TGCGCCAGCAGCCAAGATCCAGGGTCCTCCGGGGAGACCCAGTACTTC
TRBJ1-5 | TRBV10-3 | . | . | CAISESTGLGDQPQHF | TGTGCCATCAGTGAGTCTACAGGGCTTGGCGATCAGCCCCAGCATTTT
TRBJ2-1 | TRBV14 | once | TRBD1 | CASSQSQGVRGNEQFF | TGTGCCAGCAGCCAATCACAGGGGGTTAGGGGCAATGAGCAGTTCTTC
TRBJ1-1 | TRBV29-1 | . | TRBD1 | CSGTPGQGFPGTEAFF | TGCAGCGGAACTCCGGGACAGGGGTTTCCGGGCACTGAAGCTTTCTTT
TRBJ1-6 | TRBV5-1 | . | . | CASSLVDSYSPLHF | TGCGCCAGCAGCTTGGTGGACAGCTATTCACCCCTCCACTTT
TRBJ2-3 | TRBV5-1 | . | . | CASSPPVAVSTDTQYF | TGCGCCAGCAGCCCGCCCGTAGCGGTCAGCACAGATACGCAGTATTTT
TRBJ2-1 | TRBV19 | . | TRBD2 | CASSIGGRAVEQFF | TGTGCCAGTAGTATAGGCGGGAGGGCCGTTGAGCAGTTCTTC
TRBJ2-5 | TRBV2 | . | . | CASRRGQETQYF | TGTGCCAGCAGGCGGGGTCAAGAGACCCAGTACTTC
TRBJ1-4 | TRBV28 | . | . | CASQRGTNEKLFF | TGTGCCAGCCAGAGGGGGACTAATGAAAAACTGTTTTTT
TRBJ2-7 | TRBV7-8 | . | TRBD2 | CASSSSGLAYEQYF | TGTGCCAGCAGCTCTAGCGGTCTCGCCTACGAGCAGTACTTC
TRBJ1-1 | TRBV29-1 | . | . | CSVDNRVGNTEAFF | TGCAGCGTTGACAACAGGGTAGGGAACACTGAAGCTTTCTTT
TRBJ2-5 | TRBV27 | . | TRBD2 | CASSFKGSGSQTQYF | TGTGCCAGCAGTTTTAAGGGTAGCGGGAGTCAGACCCAGTACTTC
TRBJ2-3 | TRBV7-3 | . | TRBD2 | CASSLAGVLDTQYF | TGTGCCAGCAGCTTAGCGGGAGTTCTGGATACGCAGTATTTT
TRBJ2-2 | TRBV12-5 | . | TRBD2 | CASGLVRSGSTNTGELFF | TGTGCTAGTGGTTTGGTACGGAGCGGGAGTACGAACACCGGGGAGCTGTTTTTT